This TCR beta chain was captured in a study of T cells after yellow fever vaccination. Study-wide points: Clones that expanded after primary vaccination mostly reappeared after the booster (roughly 95% CD4, about 89% CD8).

Germline V gene data show CDR1 as LNHNV and CDR2 as YYDKDF (reference sequence). CDR3 size: 14 residues. Trimming shortened V by 0 bases and J by 4 bases, and 7 bases separated the two germline ends. This clonotype was counted only a few times. Its antigen is still unknown. TCRdb ran MiXCR on the 5' RACE reads and lists one entry per CDR3 protein. The sample carries 300,000 to 350,000 distinct CDR3 sequences, around 8.1% recorded once. This specimen was PBMCs, taken 45 days after the first yellow fever vaccination. This chain uses TRBV15 with TRBJ2-1, with D possibly being TRBD2 (5 bases). The receptor's source is a man between 18 and 29 years old who received the YFV17D yellow fever vaccine. The CDR3 region is CATSRDPGYNEQFF. The CDR3 DNA follows: TGTGCCACCAGCAGAGATCCGGGATACAATGAGCAGTTCTTC.